In this sample, the clone carrying this T cell receptor (beta chain) turned up many times. Its antigen is currently unknown. The data were obtained in a study of blood T cells in healthy people across ages. Study background: Every two T cells gave about one barcoded beta molecule via template switching. Study-wide results and caveats: Roughly linearly, TCR beta diversity per million T cells fell as age increased.

This CDR3 spans 10 amino acids. Trimming shortened V by 4 bases and J by 6 bases, and 5 bases separated the two germline ends. Germline loops: CDR1 SQVTM, CDR2 ANQGSEA. The use of a sample-barcoded 5' primer and a J-beta primer mix characterized a second PCR of roughly 6 to 12 cycles. TCRdb called the 5' RACE reads again in MiXCR, with one record for every CDR3 protein. The table shows roughly 1 million distinct CDR3 sequences, with approximately 25% occurring only once. A further study also used this sample, focusing on T cells of mothers and their children.

The J gene is TRBJ2-3, the V gene TRBV29-1, with D unclear. Sequenced sample: blood. This receptor was obtained from a girl aged 2-10 years in good health. In nucleotides, the CDR3 is TGCAGCGTTGTACGGGATACGCAGTATTTT. Its translation is CSVVRDTQYF.